Listed here is a single T cell receptor (beta chain). Only one count was recorded for this clone. The antigen it binds to is not known. Base qualities are not at hand, and no much larger clone is one base apart. The data originate from a study of STAT5B mutations in CD4+ large granular lymphocyte leukemia (dated 2022 in TCRdb). For the study in its entirety: Where cryopreserved patient cells were available, CD8+ cells were depleted first, followed by selection with anti-CD4 microbeads. TCRbeta repertoires of CD4+ T-cell large granular lymphocyte leukemia patients were compared with those of healthy blood donors. Flow cytometry performed on FACSCanto II or FACSVerse showed that the purified fractions had more than 95% purity among lymphocytes. The investigation overall reported the following: Enrichment of TRBV06-family usage was observed among the top patient clones (8/27) relative to healthy controls (2/35). Patient cell sources varied, and just six or seven CD4-sorted patient samples were included in the clonality comparison against healthy controls. Greater clonality appeared to be present in CD4-sorted patient repertoires than in healthy CD4+ repertoires, and the difference was retained after the putative leukemic clones were removed. Main leukemic clonotypes were private to each patient, although under 30% appeared at low frequency in other patients' non-leukemic repertoires. Data were not HLA-matched; higher clonality in CD4+ versus CD8+ T-LGLL could reflect the relatively small sample size.

TCRbeta rearrangements were sequenced from genomic DNA using the immunoSEQ assay at survey resolution. In the original analysis: Clonotypes representing more than 5% of the repertoire were considered putative leukemic clones, and 59 such clones were identified across around 25 patients. In the TCR sequencing data, the smallest productive clonotype frequency that could be detected was 2.59 x 10-5. Analyses included only productive TCRbeta rearrangements, meaning complete and in-frame sequences. The clonality of each sample was calculated as Simpson clonality in the immunoSEQ Analyzer version 3.0. Clones were grouped by frequency into very rare, small, medium, large (1-20%) or hyperexpanded (>20%) categories. Generation probabilities were estimated with OLGA 1.2.3, V-gene circos plots were made with VDJtools, specificities were searched in VDJdb, and CDR3 motifs were identified with GLIPH. TCRdb carries this immuneACCESS record with in-frame sequences only. Its versions omit some clonotypes, under half of them owing to an unresolved V gene in the studies checked, with the rest unexplained. V and J calls and clone size are copied from that table; D and trimming were computed from the DNA. Across this sample there are 3,500 to 4,500 clones, with over 60% seen only once. The ten largest clones add up to nearly 75% of the sample.

The germline V and J ends show losses of 4 bases and 8 bases respectively, and no gene match explains 11 bases of the junction. CDR1 and CDR2 were assigned from the germline V gene (reference sequence) as SGHNT and YYREEE. Taken from cysteine to phenylalanine, the CDR3 has 14 residues. Of the read, only the CDR3 DNA is kept; its 42 bases are in frame from base 1. CD4+ T-LGLL patients were recruited from hematology units in Padova (Italy), Helsinki (Finland) and Shinshu (Japan). Depending on sample availability, patient samples were obtained as bead-purified CD4+, CD4+CD8+, CD57+ or CD56+ fractions, or as unselected PBMC. Somatic STAT5B mutation profiles obtained by deep amplicon sequencing of the same DNA used for patient TCRbeta data were integrated with the patient TCRbeta data. All TCR-sequenced material derived from peripheral blood: patient blood samples and healthy donor buffy coats. Peripheral blood mononuclear cells were isolated by Ficoll-Hypaque gradient centrifugation. The Gentra Puregene Cell and Tissue kit was used to extract genomic DNA, and a Qubit 2.0 fluorometer was used to measure the amount of genomic DNA.

The chain was built from TRBV5-4 and TRBJ1-2, with 7 bases matching TRBD1. Sequenced sample: PBMCs. The clonotype comes from a man in his 70s with CD4+ T-cell large granular lymphocyte leukemia. The CDR3 reads CASSLDRHPFGYTF. The base sequence is TGTGCCAGCAGCCTGGACAGGCACCCCTTCGGCTACACCTTC.